This TCR beta chain was observed in a study of blood T cell repertoires in COVID-19. Study-wide background: Specimens from acute and convalescent COVID-19 originated in the United States, Italy and Spain.

This study enrolled people aged about 18 to 100 from under 25 US geographic areas. V shed 1 base and J shed 7 bases, with 7 bases lying between them. There are 11 residues in the CDR3. In germline, CDR1 is SQVTM, CDR2 ANQGSEA. Some clones are missing from TCRdb's copy, which holds only in-frame ones; the method was immunoSEQ multiplex PCR. The sample has approximately 220,000 clones; roughly 83% are singletons. Sequenced input: PBMCs or T cells enriched from blood (not recorded which). V is TRBV29-1 and J is TRBJ1-2, with D uncertain. The clonotype was recovered from a woman aged 40 to 49 with acute COVID-19. Here the CDR3 reads CSVEGAGGYTF. DNA for the CDR3: TGCAGCGTTGAAGGGGCTGGTGGCTACACCTTC. The entire variable domain, with the rest obtained from reference TRBV29-1 and TRBJ1-2, is as follows: SAVISQKPSRDICQRGTSLTIQCQVDSQVTMMFWYRQQPGQSLTLIATANQGSEATYESGFVIDKFPISRPNLTFSTLTVSNMSPEDSSIYLCSVEGAGGYTFGSGTRLTVV.